Shown below are 10 T cell receptor beta chains from a single sample sequenced in a study of blood T cell repertoires in COVID-19. Repertoires were generated with immunoSEQ multiplex PCR, while TCRdb's copy carries only in-frame clones and drops some. Of about 270,000 clones listed, approximately 89% were seen once; the top ten hold over 2.5%. The sample taken for sequencing was PBMCs or T cells enriched from blood (not recorded which). These receptors were obtained from a woman under 30 who had recovered from COVID-19.

The chain recombines TRBV7-2 with TRBJ1-2, with 8 bases matching TRBD1. The CDR3 covers 14 residues. Germline CDR1 SGHTA, CDR2 FQGNSA. Unmatched junction bases numbered 5, after V lost 4 bases and J lost 4 bases. The CDR3 spells CASSSSGGSYGYTF. The CDR3 nucleotides read TGTGCCAGCAGCTCTTCAGGGGGCAGCTATGGCTACACCTTC.

The chain recombines TRBV4-3 with TRBJ2-1; TRBD2 might be the D (6 bases). CDR1 and CDR2 from the germline V gene are LGHNA and YSLEER. V was clipped by 0 bases and J by 9 bases, with 18 bases between them. This CDR3 has 16 residues. CDR3 loop: CASSQDRMATSGEQFF. Written as DNA, the CDR3 is TGCGCCAGCAGCCAAGATCGGATGGCGACTAGTGGTGAGCAGTTCTTC.

V is TRBV10-1 and J is TRBJ2-1, with TRBD1 as a possible D gene (6 bases). V lost 3 bases and J lost 6, with 18 bases in between. The V gene's germline CDR1 is WNHNN and CDR2 SYGVQD (reference sequence). The CDR3 extends over 16 amino acids. The CDR3 DNA sequence: TGCGCCAGCAGTGACCTACAGGGTGCGGCGGGCAATGAGCAGTTCTTC. Amino acids: CASSDLQGAAGNEQFF.

V and J are TRBV7-2 and TRBJ1-2; 10 bases are a match to TRBD1. The CDR3 consists of 17 residues. CDR1 and CDR2 from the germline V gene are SGHTA and FQGNSA. V shed 4 bases, J shed 2 bases, and the junction held 10 bases outside the gene matches. The CDR3 DNA reads as TGTGCCAGCAGCTCCAACGGGGGACAGGGGAGGAACTATGGCTACACCTTC. Amino acid sequence: CASSSNGGQGRNYGYTF.

The V gene is TRBV5-4, the J gene TRBJ1-2; TRBD1 matches 10 bases. The junction had 9 bases not matched to a gene; V was cut back by 6 bases and J by 4 bases. The CDR3 consists of 15 residues. The germline CDR1 and CDR2 sequences are SGHNT and YYREEE (reference sequence). DNA for the CDR3: TGTGCCAGCAAAAAAGGACAGGGGGAGGTCTATGGCTACACCTTC. This sequence encodes CASKKGQGEVYGYTF.

The chain joins TRBV9 to TRBJ2-2, with D perhaps TRBD2 (6 bases). Deletions cut 5 bases from V and 8 bases from J, with 16 bases between. Germline CDR1 reads SGDLS; CDR2 reads YYNGEE. There are 14 residues in the CDR3. CDR3 region: CASRRDSLAGELFF. CDR3 DNA: TGTGCCAGCAGAAGAGACTCCCTAGCGGGGGAGCTGTTTTTT.

V is TRBV7-9 and J is TRBJ2-3; 12 nucleotides align to TRBD2. V was pared by 1 base and J by 0 bases, with 2 bases of the junction left unmatched. Germline V gene data show CDR1 as SEHNR and CDR2 as FQNEAQ (reference sequence). The CDR3 contains 17 residues. The CDR3 protein is CASSLVGTSGSTDTQYF. The DNA of the CDR3 is TGTGCCAGCAGCTTAGTGGGGACTAGCGGGAGCACAGATACGCAGTATTTT.

In the case of this clone: Other DNA sequences in the sample encode the same CDR3. V usage is TRBV12-3 or TRBV12-4 and J usage is TRBJ2-5, with D uncertain. The CDR3 extends over 11 amino acids. The V gene lost 5 bases and the J gene lost 2 bases, with 3 bases spanning the gap. The chain's CDR3 is CASSLQETQYF. The CDR3 nucleotides read TGTGCCAGCAGTCTTCAAGAGACCCAGTACTTC.

V is TRBV5-4 and J is TRBJ2-1, with TRBD2 matching 7 bases. Trimming at V came to 2 bases and at J to 6 bases, leaving 2 bases not matched to a gene. CDR1 is SGHNT and CDR2 is YYREEE in the germline V gene (reference sequence). The CDR3 sequence is 13 residues long. CDR3: CASSFTSVNEQFF. CDR3 sequence (DNA): TGTGCCAGCAGCTTTACTAGCGTCAATGAGCAGTTCTTC.

The chain combines TRBV3-1 (or the pseudogene TRBV3-2) with TRBJ1-2; D may be TRBD1 (6 bases). This CDR3 is 13 amino acids long. CDR1 and CDR2 (germline): LGHDT, YNNKEL (reference sequence). The V and J ends lost 2 bases and 8 bases respectively, with 12 bases between them. Written as DNA, the CDR3 is TGTGCCAGCAGCCAATTGGGGGCTTGGGGCTACACCTTC. Amino acids: CASSQLGAWGYTF.